The T cell receptor (beta chain) described here comes from a study of T-cell memory formation after mild COVID-19. The overall study: TCR clusters were largely donor specific.

Study-level points and caveats: CD4+ contracting clones were mainly CM and EM; CD8+ ones, EMRA.

About this clonotype: The antigen is unknown.

Trimming pared 4 bases from V and 3 bases from J, leaving 14 bases between. Germline-derived CDR1 and CDR2 are SGDLS and YYNGEE. This CDR3 spans 15 amino acids. MiXCR was run by TCRdb on the 5' RACE reads, yielding one entry per CDR3 protein. The profile shows about 470,000 distinct CDR3 sequences, 18% of them singletons. The J gene is TRBJ1-5, the V gene TRBV9; D remains ambiguous. This receptor was obtained from an adult woman who had mild COVID-19 (a few samples of this study predate the infection). Cell type and time point are not known. The sample was PBMCs or a T cell subset sorted from them (not recorded which). In DNA, the CDR3 is TGTGCCAGCAGCCCCAGAGGGTGGATCAATCAGCCCCAGCATTTT. Translating it yields CASSPRGWINQPQHF. The complete variable domain, with remaining parts taken from reference TRBV9 and TRBJ1-5, reads DSGVTQTPKHLITATGQRVTLRCSPRSGDLSVYWYQQSLDQGLQFLIQYYNGEERAKGNILERFSAQQFPDLHSELNLSSLELGDSALYFCASSPRGWINQPQHFGDGTRLSIL.